This entry describes one T cell receptor beta chain. Its specific antigen is unknown. Qualities for individual bases were not recorded, and no much larger clone is one base off. From the cysteine through the phenylalanine, the CDR3 covers 15 amino acids. Only the CDR3 DNA stays, 45 bases, in frame from base 1. V drops 4 bases and J drops 3 bases, leaving 16 bases in between. CDR1 is given as MNHEY and CDR2 as SVGAGI, both from the germline V gene. This entry comes from a study of identifying expanded T cells in peripheral blood (dated by TCRdb to between 2018 and 2021). For the wider study: Separate aliquots of the same genomic DNA pool were sequenced to produce technical replicates, and four replicates were compared in pairs. What the research found in general, with its limitations: It was expected by the authors that biological variance in healthy repertoires might increase further over much longer intervals, such as months to years. The binomial model flagged approximately 1.1 differentially abundant clones between technical replicates but approximately 16 over roughly two weeks and around 19 over approximately four weeks. Variance in clone template counts between approximately two-week samples significantly increased with total template count across all healthy donors. The beta-binomial model significantly reduced the number of clones called differentially abundant and the false-positive rate across all healthy-donor time intervals.

The immunoSEQ Assay, which uses bias-controlled multiplex PCR amplification of genomic DNA, was used to profile TCRbeta CDR3 regions. Regarding the original processing steps: The absolute abundance of each unique TCRbeta CDR3 region was quantified after sequences were collapsed and filtered. Differential abundance was tested with a binomial (Fisher-equivalent) model and with a beta-binomial model adding time-dependent variance fitted from healthy donors. Any clone with fewer than 5 combined templates was excluded, and a clone was called differentially abundant if its Benjamini-Hochberg FDR was below 0.01. Using the form v = (b*log(k)+a)^2, the beta-binomial variance was modeled as a function of the total template count across the two samples. Not all clones reach the TCRdb copy of this immuneACCESS table, which keeps in-frame sequences only. Checked studies attribute under half of the gap to unresolved V genes and leave the rest unexplained. For V, J and clone size, that table is used; D and trimming come from the DNA. The sample yields 85,000 to 90,000 clones; approximately 86% were counted once. In total, the top ten clones hold 5.6% of the sample.

During the collection period, no infections or other immune events were recorded for the healthy donors. Blood repertoires from healthy donors were used as a training cohort for calibrating time-dependent variance in a beta-binomial model of differential abundance of T-cell clones. There were 10 healthy donors in the training cohort, of whom 3 were female and 7 were male. Donor ages ranged from about 29 to 65 years, with an average of around 45 years. Obtained from a commercial supplier, whole blood was collected from each healthy donor at three time points set two weeks apart. Genomic DNA was extracted from unsorted whole blood for immunosequencing.

In this chain, TRBV6-5 is recombined with TRBJ2-7; the D assignment is uncertain and may be TRBD1 or TRBD2, with 5 bases supporting each. The specimen was blood. This TCR derives from a person aged 18-70 years in good health. The CDR3 in this case is CASSSSVGAIYEQYF. The DNA is as follows: TGTGCCAGCAGTTCCTCGGTCGGGGCAATCTACGAGCAGTACTTC.